This TCR beta chain was documented in a study of HIV-infected children after antiretroviral therapy interruption. Study overall: Median age was roughly 9.3 years (interruption) and around 8 years (continuous). Recorded EBV and CMV exposure existed for most children. Study findings and constraints: By the end of treatment interruption, naive CD4+ clonality (Gini) increased.

Indicated treatment: PENTA 11 planned treatment interruption arm or continuous ART arm. Sorting from thawed PBMCs isolated naive CD4+ CD45RA+ CD45RO- T cells. CDR1 is SGHKS and CDR2 is YYEKEE in the germline V gene (reference sequence). This CDR3 has 15 amino acids. Trimming took 0 bases from V and 5 from J; bases not matched to a gene: 7. Concerning this clonotype: What it recognizes is unknown.

Unique molecular identifiers were included in an RNA-based 3' RACE TCR library. TCRdb recomputed calls from the 3' RACE reads with MiXCR, one row per CDR3 protein. The sample shows about 89,000 distinct CDR3 sequences, less than 7% of them seen only once. J is TRBJ1-1 and V is TRBV5-5, with TRBD1 matching over 7 bases. This clonotype was obtained from a pool of human donors with HIV. Sequences were derived from CD45RA+ CD4+ T cells from PBMCs, pooled from several time points, sampled from a donor given antiretroviral therapy, either interrupted or continuous. Subset indicated: naive CD4+ CD45RA+ CD45RO- T cells. DNA of the CDR3: TGTGCCAGCAGCTTGGAGGCAGGGGGTTGGACTGAAGCTTTCTTT. Its protein is CASSLEAGGWTEAFF.